One and the same sample provided the 13 T cell receptor beta chains below, sequenced in a study of PD-L1 blockade in urothelial cancer. Time point noted: pretreatment peripheral blood. Assay used: immunoSEQ multiplex PCR; TCRdb lists only in-frame clones, some missing. Of tens of thousands of clones in the sample, roughly 78% were seen once. The sample consisted of PBMCs, taken around atezolizumab (anti-PD-L1) treatment. These receptors were collected from a man in his 70s with urothelial cancer.

This chain connects TRBV11-2 to TRBJ2-7; 7 bases are a match to TRBD1. Germline CDR1 is SGHAT and CDR2 is FQNNGV. V lost 3 bases and J lost 5; bases outside the gene matches: 10. CDR3 length: 15 residues. CDR3: CASSFGAGGNNEQYF. CDR3 DNA: TGTGCCAGCAGCTTTGGGGCAGGGGGTAATAACGAGCAGTACTTC.

The J gene is TRBJ1-1, the V gene TRBV6-5; the D is unclear. Trimming removed 6 bases at V and 1 base at J, with 12 bases between. The germline gives CDR1 MNHEY, CDR2 SVGAGI. The CDR3 has 14 amino acids. CDR3 sequence reads: CASSRHVRNTEAFF. The DNA of the CDR3 is TGTGCCAGCAGCAGACACGTCCGGAACACTGAAGCTTTCTTT.

This chain joins TRBV2 and TRBJ2-3, with 7 bases matching TRBD2. In germline, CDR1 is SNHLY, CDR2 FYNNEI. The CDR3 covers 19 residues. V was pared by 1 base and J by 2 bases, with 15 bases of the junction left unmatched. The DNA for the CDR3 is TGTGCCAGCAGTGAAGAGGTTGCGGTGGCTAGCGGCCCCACAGATACGCAGTATTTT. Translation gives CASSEEVAVASGPTDTQYF.

V usage is TRBV11-1 and J usage is TRBJ2-4; a weak D match, TRBD2 (6 bases). The CDR3 sequence is 16 residues long. Germline V CDR1 and CDR2: SGHAT, FQDESV (reference sequence). The V gene lost 8 bases and the J gene lost 0 bases, with 17 bases spanning the gap. The chain's CDR3 is CASQERRAGAKNIQYF. CDR3 nucleotide sequence: TGTGCCAGCCAGGAGAGACGAGCGGGAGCCAAAAACATTCAGTACTTC.

The rearrangement joins TRBV30 to TRBJ1-4; 9 positions match TRBD1. V shed 1 base and J 7 bases; nucleotides not matched to a gene: 7. Germline V gene data show CDR1 as GTSNPN and CDR2 as SVGIG (reference sequence). This CDR3 is 15 amino acids long. CDR3 nucleotides: TGTGCCTGGAGTGAACAGGGGGCACAGGGTGAAAAACTGTTTTTT. This codes for CAWSEQGAQGEKLFF.

This chain uses TRBV6-6 with TRBJ2-7; D gene unclear. This CDR3 region has 11 residues. The germline V gene encodes CDR1 MNHNY and CDR2 SVGAGI (reference sequence). V was clipped by 6 bases and J by 4 bases, with 7 bases between them. The CDR3 region has the DNA TGTGCCAGCAGCTCAACTTACGAGCAGTACTTC. Translating gives CASSSTYEQYF.

In this sample, this clone turned up once. The rearrangement links TRBV19 to TRBJ2-3; 7 nucleotides line up with TRBD2. The CDR3 is made up of 14 amino acids. Germline V CDR1 and CDR2: LNHDA, SQIVND (reference sequence). The V segment lost 4 bases and the J segment 7 bases; nucleotides outside the gene matches: 8. The CDR3 coding sequence is TGTGCCAGTAGTAAACGGGAGGTAGTCCATACGCAGTATTTT. It encodes CASSKREVVHTQYF.

V is TRBV30 and J is TRBJ2-7, with 7 positions matching TRBD1. CDR1 is GTSNPN and CDR2 is SVGIG in the germline V gene (reference sequence). The CDR3 consists of 13 residues. Trimming removed 1 base from V and 1 base from J; junction bases left unmatched: 1. In DNA, the CDR3 is TGTGCCTGGAGTGAGGGACAGTCCTACGAGCAGTACTTC. Translating it yields CAWSEGQSYEQYF.

The chain uses TRBV5-1 and TRBJ1-1, with 7 bases aligning to TRBD1. The CDR3 is made up of 14 amino acids. Germline-derived CDR1 and CDR2 are SGHRS and YFSETQ. With V trimmed by 1 base and J by 4 bases, 4 bases remained unmatched. Here the CDR3 reads CASSLSQGTTEAFF. The CDR3 DNA reads as TGCGCCAGCAGCTTGTCACAGGGGACCACTGAAGCTTTCTTT.

This chain links TRBV27 with TRBJ2-3; possible D gene TRBD1, 5 bases. The CDR3 loop spans 16 amino acids. V was trimmed by 6 bases and J by 0 bases, leaving 16 bases between them. The germline CDR1 and CDR2 sequences are MNHEY and SMNVEV (reference sequence). The CDR3 sequence is CASSRAAGFSTDTQYF. In nucleotides, the CDR3 is TGTGCCAGCAGCCGTGCGGCAGGGTTTAGCACAGATACGCAGTATTTT.

The V and J genes are TRBV30 and TRBJ2-7; tentatively, D is TRBD1 (6 bases). CDR1 GTSNPN and CDR2 SVGIG come from the germline V gene (reference sequence). This CDR3 has 14 amino acids. V dropped 3 bases and J dropped 0 bases, with 12 bases sitting between them. The CDR3, as DNA: TGTGCCTGGAGAAGGACAGTAAACTCCTACGAGCAGTACTTC. It yields the protein CAWRRTVNSYEQYF.

CDR3 in DNA: TGTGCCAGCAGCCCAGGAGGACAGAAGGAGGGCAATCAGCCCCAGCATTTT. Amino acids: CASSPGGQKEGNQPQHF. The V gene is TRBV7-6, the J gene TRBJ1-5; D may be TRBD1 (6 bases). Germline CDR1 SGHVS, CDR2 FNYEAQ. This CDR3 has 17 amino acids. Trimming cost V 5 bases and J 2 bases, with 19 bases left between them.

V and J are TRBV28 and TRBJ2-5, with 13 bases lining up with TRBD2. Germline assignment: CDR1 MDHEN and CDR2 SYDVKM. V lost 5 bases, J lost 2 bases, and 5 bases stayed unmatched. There are 16 residues in the CDR3. For the CDR3, the DNA is TGTGCCAGCAGTATGAGGACTAGCGGGAGTCAAGAGACCCAGTACTTC. Translating gives CASSMRTSGSQETQYF.